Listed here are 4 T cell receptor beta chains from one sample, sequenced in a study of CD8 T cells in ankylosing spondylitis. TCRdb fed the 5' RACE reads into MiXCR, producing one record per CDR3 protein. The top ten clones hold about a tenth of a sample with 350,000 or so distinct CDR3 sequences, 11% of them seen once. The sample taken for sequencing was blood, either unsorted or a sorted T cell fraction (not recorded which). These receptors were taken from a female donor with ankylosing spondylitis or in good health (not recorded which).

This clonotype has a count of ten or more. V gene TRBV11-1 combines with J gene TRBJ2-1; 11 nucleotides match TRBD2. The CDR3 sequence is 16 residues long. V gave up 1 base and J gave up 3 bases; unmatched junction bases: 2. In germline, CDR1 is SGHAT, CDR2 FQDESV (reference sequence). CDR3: CASSLEGTSGYNEQFF. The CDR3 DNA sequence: TGTGCCAGCAGCTTAGAAGGGACTAGCGGCTACAATGAGCAGTTCTTC.

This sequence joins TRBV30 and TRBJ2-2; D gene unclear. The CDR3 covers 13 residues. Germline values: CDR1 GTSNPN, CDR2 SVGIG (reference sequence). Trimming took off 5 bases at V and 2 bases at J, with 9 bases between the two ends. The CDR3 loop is CAWGSENTGELFF. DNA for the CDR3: TGTGCCTGGGGGTCGGAAAACACCGGGGAGCTGTTTTTT.

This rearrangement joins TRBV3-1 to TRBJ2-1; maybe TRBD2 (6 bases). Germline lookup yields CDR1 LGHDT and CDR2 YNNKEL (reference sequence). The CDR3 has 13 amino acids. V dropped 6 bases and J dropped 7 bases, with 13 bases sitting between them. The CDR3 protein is CASSTRAGNEQFF. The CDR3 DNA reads TGTGCCAGCAGTACTAGGGCGGGGAATGAGCAGTTCTTC.

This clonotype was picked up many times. As DNA, the CDR3 is TGCAGCGCCCGGGACAGGGGTCTTACTGAAGCTTTCTTT. This encodes CSARDRGLTEAFF. This chain connects TRBV29-1 to TRBJ1-1; 10 positions match TRBD1. V trimming: 7 bases; J trimming: 5 bases; junction bases outside the gene matches: 7. Germline V CDR1 and CDR2: SQVTM, ANQGSEA. This CDR3 region has 13 residues.